The rows below give T cell receptor beta chains drawn from one sample of a study of identical twins' blood T cells. MiXCR, run by TCRdb on the 5' RACE reads, gives a single entry per CDR3 protein. The repertoire consists of roughly 340,000 distinct CDR3 sequences, with about 28% occurring once and the leading ten covering around 5.6%. Sequences were obtained from PBMCs. These receptors were obtained from a woman aged 18 to 49 in good health. Both conserved end residues are part of each CDR3. D genes are given only for firm matches. A clone size is listed for some rows: how often the clone was seen (once, few, many), or a class if it is expanded.

V gene	D gene	clone size	CDR3 length	J gene	CDR3 protein	CDR3 DNA
TRBV9	.	few	23	TRBJ2-2	CASSPPPGEMNGWFHANTGELFF	TGTGCCAGCAGCCCCCCCCCAGGGGAAATGAATGGGTGGTTTCACGCGAACACCGGGGAGCTGTTTTTT
TRBV10-1	.	.	13	TRBJ2-3	CASSVDGTDTQYF	TGCGCCAGCAGCGTTGACGGCACAGATACGCAGTATTTT
TRBV7-3	.	few	14	TRBJ1-1	CASSLASEGTEAFF	TGTGCCAGCAGCTTAGCCTCTGAGGGGACTGAAGCTTTCTTT
TRBV13	.	many	13	TRBJ1-2	CASSLGQKYGYTF	TGTGCCAGCAGCCTCGGACAGAAATATGGCTACACCTTC
TRBV27	TRBD1	.	12	TRBJ1-5	CASRTGREPQHF	TGTGCCAGCAGGACAGGGAGAGAGCCCCAGCATTTT
TRBV29-1	.	.	12	TRBJ2-7	CSVETGVYEQYF	TGCAGCGTTGAAACGGGGGTCTACGAGCAGTACTTC
TRBV19	.	few	13	TRBJ1-2	CASSMKGPYGYTF	TGTGCCAGTAGTATGAAGGGTCCCTATGGCTACACCTTC
TRBV7-9	TRBD1	few	15	TRBJ1-4	CASSSDRAVNEKLFF	TGTGCCAGCAGCTCAGACAGGGCCGTGAATGAAAAACTGTTTTTT
TRBV5-1	TRBD1	once	14	TRBJ2-1	CASSWGTVYNEQFF	TGCGCCAGCAGCTGGGGGACAGTATACAATGAGCAGTTCTTC
TRBV3-1	.	.	13	TRBJ1-1	CASSPDMRTEAFF	TGTGCCAGCAGCCCGGACATGAGGACTGAAGCTTTCTTT
TRBV7-9	.	.	14	TRBJ1-1	CASSLTGPGTEAFF	TGTGCCAGCAGCTTGACAGGCCCGGGGACTGAAGCTTTCTTT
TRBV7-2	.	.	13	TRBJ1-1	CASSSKGLTEAFF	TGTGCCAGCAGCTCCAAGGGGCTTACTGAAGCTTTCTTT
TRBV11-3	TRBD1	.	12	TRBJ1-1	CANSPGTEGAFF	TGTGCCAACAGCCCTGGGACAGAAGGAGCTTTCTTT
TRBV6-2/TRBV6-3	TRBD1	.	18	TRBJ1-1	CASSYRDRDRGLNTEAFF	TGTGCCAGCAGCTACCGCGACCGGGACAGGGGATTGAACACTGAAGCTTTCTTT